The 9 T cell receptor beta chains in this list originate from one sample, sequenced in a study of T cell responses to AZD1222 COVID-19 vaccine. Some clones are missing from TCRdb's copy, which holds only in-frame ones; the method was immunoSEQ multiplex PCR. Of around 150,000 clones listed, around 91% were seen once; the top ten hold approximately 5.3%. Sequences were derived from peripheral blood, sampled on day 0 of AZD1222 vaccination. Every receptor here comes from an adult in good health.

V is TRBV27 and J is TRBJ2-2; unclear D gene. Germline assignment: CDR1 MNHEY and CDR2 SMNVEV (reference sequence). The germline V and J ends were trimmed by 6 bases and 5 bases, with 10 bases remaining between them. The CDR3 runs 13 residues. CDR3: CASSLQGTGELFF. Written as DNA, the CDR3 is TGTGCCAGCAGCCTACAAGGAACCGGGGAGCTGTTTTTT.

A note on this clone: An end of the junction differs from the germline gene, which may be a read error. The rearrangement uses TRBV7-9 and TRBJ2-3; 7 nucleotides line up with TRBD1. Per the germline V gene, CDR1 is SEHNR and CDR2 is FQNEAQ (reference sequence). The CDR3 consists of 12 residues. The CDR3 here is CASSLVNRQGHF. The CDR3, as DNA: TGTGCCAGCAGCTTAGTGAACCGACAGGGACATTTT.

This clone was picked up a small number of times. This chain uses TRBV9 with TRBJ1-3, with 8 nucleotides matching TRBD1. Per the germline V gene, CDR1 is SGDLS and CDR2 is YYNGEE. Losses at the gene ends were 0 bases for V and 0 bases for J; bases not matched to a gene: 8. CDR3 length: 18 residues. The CDR3 region has the DNA TGTGCCAGCAGCGTAGAAGGGACAGGTGCCCACTCTGGAAACACCATATATTTT. This encodes CASSVEGTGAHSGNTIYF.

The genes are TRBV30 and TRBJ2-5; tentatively, D is TRBD1 or TRBD2 (5 bases each). V was cut by 2 bases and J by 1 base, with 14 bases left in between. The CDR3 totals 15 residues. Germline CDR1 and CDR2: GTSNPN and SVGIG (reference sequence). CDR3 nucleotide sequence: TGTGCCTGGAGTAAGGGGACGGTACCCCAAGAGACCCAGTACTTC. This translates into CAWSKGTVPQETQYF. The full variable domain, in which reference TRBV30 and TRBJ2-5 provide the parts outside the CDR3, is SQTIHQWPATLVQPVGSPLSLECTVEGTSNPNLYWYRQAAGRGLQLLFYSVGIGQISSEVPQNLSASRPQDRQFILSSKKLLLSDSGFYLCAWSKGTVPQETQYFGPGTRLLVL.

The chain recombines TRBV18 with TRBJ2-3, with TRBD1 matching 7 bases. J was trimmed by 0 bases and V by 3 bases; bases with no gene match: 9. CDR1 and CDR2 (germline): KGHSH, LQKENI. This CDR3 spans 17 amino acids. This chain's CDR3 is CASSPLRTGASTDTQYF. CDR3 nucleotides: TGTGCCAGCTCACCCCTCCGGACAGGCGCTAGCACAGATACGCAGTATTTT.

V and J are TRBV28 and TRBJ1-6, with 8 bases matching TRBD1. The V and J ends lost 5 bases and 8 bases, in that order; junction bases with no gene match: 5. CDR1 and CDR2 (germline): MDHEN, SYDVKM. This CDR3 contains 14 residues. The CDR3 nucleotides read TGTGCCAGCAGTCCGGGACAGGTCGATTCACCCCTCCACTTT. It encodes CASSPGQVDSPLHF.

The chain has TRBV15 and TRBJ2-7; tentatively, D is TRBD1 (6 bases). The CDR3 contains 13 residues. V shed 1 base and J shed 6 bases, with 10 bases lying between them. Germline V gives CDR1 LNHNV, CDR2 YYDKDF (reference sequence). CDR3 bases: TGTGCCACCAGCAGAGTTGGGGGCAGCGAGCAGTACTTC. Translation: CATSRVGGSEQYF.

The chain has TRBV15 and TRBJ2-7; 8 bases align to TRBD2. From germline, CDR1 is LNHNV and CDR2 YYDKDF (reference sequence). The J segment lost 1 base and the V segment lost 4 bases, leaving 9 bases of the junction unmatched. This CDR3 contains 16 residues. CDR3 in DNA: TGTGCCACCAGCATGAGAAGGGGACTAGGATCCTACGAGCAGTACTTC. It translates to CATSMRRGLGSYEQYF.

The J gene is TRBJ2-3, the V gene TRBV4-1; D tentatively reads TRBD1 or TRBD2 (5 bases each). The V and J ends lost 5 bases and 2 bases respectively, with 20 bases between them. This CDR3 is built from 17 residues. Germline CDR1 and CDR2: MGHRA and YSYEKL. The CDR3 protein is CASSGNLAGTDTDTQYF. CDR3 DNA: TGCGCCAGCAGCGGAAACTTGGCTGGGACGGACACAGATACGCAGTATTTT.